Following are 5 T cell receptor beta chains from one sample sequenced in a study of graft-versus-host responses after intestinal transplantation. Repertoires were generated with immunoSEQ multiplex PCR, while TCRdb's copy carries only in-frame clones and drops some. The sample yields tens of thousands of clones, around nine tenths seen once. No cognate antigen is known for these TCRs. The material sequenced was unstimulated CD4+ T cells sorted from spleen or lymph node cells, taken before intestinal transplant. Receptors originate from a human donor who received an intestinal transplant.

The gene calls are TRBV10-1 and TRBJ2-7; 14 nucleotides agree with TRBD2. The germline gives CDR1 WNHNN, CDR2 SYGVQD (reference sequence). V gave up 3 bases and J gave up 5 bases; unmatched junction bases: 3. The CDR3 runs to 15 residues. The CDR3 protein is CASSEGTSGRNEQYF. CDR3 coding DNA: TGCGCCAGCAGTGAAGGGACTAGCGGGAGAAACGAGCAGTACTTC.

CDR3 protein: CASSFGGQGTNTGELFF. The CDR3 nucleotides read TGCGCCAGCAGCTTCGGTGGCCAGGGAACGAACACCGGGGAGCTGTTTTTT. The chain uses TRBV5-1 and TRBJ2-2; possible D gene TRBD1, 5 bases. CDR1 is SGHRS, CDR2 YFSETQ, per germline. This CDR3 comprises 17 residues. Trimming left V 2 bases short and J 0 bases short, with 14 bases between.

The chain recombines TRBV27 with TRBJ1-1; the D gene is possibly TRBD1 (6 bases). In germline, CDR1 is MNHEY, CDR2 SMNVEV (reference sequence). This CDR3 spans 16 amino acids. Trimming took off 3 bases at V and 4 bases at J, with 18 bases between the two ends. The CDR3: CASSFLPGVTFTEAFF. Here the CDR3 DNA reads TGTGCCAGCAGTTTCCTCCCAGGGGTGACCTTCACTGAAGCTTTCTTT.

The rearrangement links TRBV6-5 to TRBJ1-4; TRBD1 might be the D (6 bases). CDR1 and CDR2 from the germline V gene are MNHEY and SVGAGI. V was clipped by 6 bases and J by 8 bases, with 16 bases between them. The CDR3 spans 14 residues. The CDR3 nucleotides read TGTGCCAGCAGGCAGTCAGGGGTGGGCGAAAAACTGTTTTTT. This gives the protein CASRQSGVGEKLFF.

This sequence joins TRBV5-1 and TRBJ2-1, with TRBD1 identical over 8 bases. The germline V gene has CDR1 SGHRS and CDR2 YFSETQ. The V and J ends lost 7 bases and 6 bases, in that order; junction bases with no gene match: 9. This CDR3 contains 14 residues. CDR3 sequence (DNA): TGCGCCAGCGGGTCAGGGGGCCGGGCCAATGAGCAGTTCTTC. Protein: CASGSGGRANEQFF.